This T cell receptor (beta chain) was identified in a study of identical twins. TCRdb re-called the 5' RACE reads with MiXCR, one entry per CDR3 protein. The table lists 550,000 to 800,000 distinct CDR3 sequences, about 7.1% of them singletons. Germline CDR1 and CDR2: LNHNV and YYDKDF (reference sequence). This CDR3 contains 17 residues. V lost 3 bases and J 1 base, leaving 17 bases between the germline ends. These sequences were also reported in another study, on yellow fever vaccine responses in identical twins.

The TCR was taken from a woman aged 18-35 years in good health. V is TRBV15 and J is TRBJ2-3; tentatively, D is TRBD2 (5 bases). Sequenced: PBMCs. The CDR3 spells CATSSDSLVGGTDTQYF. The CDR3 DNA reads TGTGCCACCAGCAGTGACTCACTAGTCGGTGGCACAGATACGCAGTATTTT.